This T cell receptor beta chain was identified in a study of vaccination and CD4 T cells after COVID-19. Notes on this clonotype: As yet, its antigen is unknown.

The treatment here: roughly 11-day PBMC culture with coronavirus spike peptide pools or control peptides (ViraFEST assay). The positive PCR dates, which preceded the US Alpha, Beta and Delta variants, fell between March and December 2020. The Oncomine TCR Beta short-read assay sequenced DNA from cultured CD4+ T cells. TCRdb analysed the PCR reads with MiXCR anew, one entry per CDR3 protein. The sample has some 10,000 distinct CDR3 sequences, around 55% seen once; the top ten hold 31%. The CDR3 has 16 amino acids. Germline V gives CDR1 MGHDK, CDR2 SYGVNS. The J segment lost 7 bases and the V segment lost 1 base, leaving 10 bases of the junction unmatched.

V gene TRBV25-1 combines with J gene TRBJ1-2; 9 bases match TRBD1. This clonotype originated in a human donor who had recovered from COVID-19. Sequencing was carried out using CD4+ T cells from blood, cultured in vitro. The CDR3 DNA is TGTGCCAGCAGTGAATCCCCCCGGGACAGGGAAAGTGGCTACACCTTC. Translated: CASSESPRDRESGYTF.